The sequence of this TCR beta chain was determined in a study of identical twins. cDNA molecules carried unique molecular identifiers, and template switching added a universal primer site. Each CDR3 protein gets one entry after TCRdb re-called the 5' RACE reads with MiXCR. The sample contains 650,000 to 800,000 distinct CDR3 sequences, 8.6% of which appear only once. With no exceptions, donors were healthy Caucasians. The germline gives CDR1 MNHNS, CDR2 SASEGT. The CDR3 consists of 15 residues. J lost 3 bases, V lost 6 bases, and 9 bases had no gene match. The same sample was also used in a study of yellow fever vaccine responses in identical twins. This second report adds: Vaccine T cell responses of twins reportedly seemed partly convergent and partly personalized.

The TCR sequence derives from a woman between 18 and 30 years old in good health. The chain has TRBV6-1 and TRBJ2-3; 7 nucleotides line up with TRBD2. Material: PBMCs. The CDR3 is CASRAGRWWTDTQYF. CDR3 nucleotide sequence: TGTGCCAGCAGAGCGGGGAGGTGGTGGACAGATACGCAGTATTTT.